These T cell receptor beta chains were read from a single sample in a study of cytomegalovirus exposure and HLA in healthy donors. Generated by immunoSEQ multiplex PCR, the TCRdb table keeps only in-frame clones and is missing some. The table has 270,000 or so clones, 92% seen once. Input material: PBMCs. These receptors came from a girl under 10 years old in good health and CMV-seronegative. The CDR3 runs from the conserved cysteine through the conserved F or W. Each record gives: D gene, V gene, J gene, clone size, CDR3 DNA, CDR3 protein. D genes are given only for firm matches. Some rows mark clone size as missing; the rest say once, few, many or name a class of expanded clone.

d_call: NA
v_call: TRBV7-8
j_call: TRBJ2-7
clone_size: NA
cdr3_nt: TGTGCCAGCTCGCGGACTACCTACGAGCAGTACTTC
cdr3_aa: CASSRTTYEQYF

d_call: NA
v_call: TRBV28
j_call: TRBJ1-1
clone_size: once
cdr3_nt: TGTGCCAGCAGTTCTTTGACCGGGGCGGGAAGGAGTGAAGCTTTCTTT
cdr3_aa: CASSSLTGAGRSEAFF

d_call: TRBD1
v_call: TRBV2
j_call: TRBJ1-4
clone_size: few
cdr3_nt: TGTGCCAGCGTCGCCACAGGGGTAACTAATGAAAAACTGTTTTTT
cdr3_aa: CASVATGVTNEKLFF

d_call: TRBD1
v_call: TRBV2
j_call: TRBJ1-2
clone_size: NA
cdr3_nt: TGTGCCAGCAGTAGGGACAGAGAATCTGGCTACACCTTC
cdr3_aa: CASSRDRESGYTF

d_call: NA
v_call: TRBV27
j_call: TRBJ2-7
clone_size: NA
cdr3_nt: TGTGCCAGCAGTTTAGGGCAGTCTTACGAGCAGTACTTC
cdr3_aa: CASSLGQSYEQYF

d_call: TRBD1
v_call: TRBV7-9
j_call: TRBJ1-1
clone_size: NA
cdr3_nt: TGTGCCAGCAGCATCGGACAGGGGACCACTGAAGCTTTCTTT
cdr3_aa: CASSIGQGTTEAFF

d_call: TRBD1
v_call: TRBV6-5
j_call: TRBJ1-4
clone_size: NA
cdr3_nt: TGTGCCAGCAGCGGGGGTAGGACAGGGAATGAAAAACTGTTTTTT
cdr3_aa: CASSGGRTGNEKLFF

d_call: NA
v_call: TRBV5-4
j_call: TRBJ1-1
clone_size: NA
cdr3_nt: TGTGCCAGCAGCCCTCGGTGGCGGGACCTGAACACTGAAGCTTTCTTT
cdr3_aa: CASSPRWRDLNTEAFF

d_call: NA
v_call: TRBV7-9
j_call: TRBJ2-1
clone_size: NA
cdr3_nt: TGTGCCAGCAGCTTAATAAACAATGAGCAGTTCTTC
cdr3_aa: CASSLINNEQFF

d_call: NA
v_call: TRBV4-2
j_call: TRBJ2-2
clone_size: NA
cdr3_nt: TGTGCCAGCAGCCAAGACTGGAACACCGGGGAGCTGTTTTTT
cdr3_aa: CASSQDWNTGELFF

d_call: TRBD1
v_call: TRBV5-6
j_call: TRBJ1-3
clone_size: NA
cdr3_nt: TGTGCCAGCAGATTGAATACAGGGGGCAGTGGAAACACCATATATTTT
cdr3_aa: CASRLNTGGSGNTIYF

d_call: TRBD2
v_call: TRBV6-5
j_call: TRBJ2-1
clone_size: few
cdr3_nt: TGTGCCAGAATTTATAGCGGGACACCTGATGAGCAGTTCTTC
cdr3_aa: CARIYSGTPDEQFF

d_call: NA
v_call: TRBV4-2
j_call: TRBJ2-1
clone_size: NA
cdr3_nt: TGTGCCAGCAGCCGTTCTAGCGCAGACTACAATGAGCAGTTCTTC
cdr3_aa: CASSRSSADYNEQFF

d_call: NA
v_call: TRBV30
j_call: TRBJ1-1
clone_size: NA
cdr3_nt: TGTGCCTGGAGTGGTGGATTGGGGCCTGGGCCTGAAGCTTTCTTT
cdr3_aa: CAWSGGLGPGPEAFF

d_call: TRBD2
v_call: TRBV2
j_call: TRBJ2-7
clone_size: NA
cdr3_nt: TGTGCCAGCAGTTTATCTAGCGGGGGCCTCTCCTACGAGCAGTACTTC
cdr3_aa: CASSLSSGGLSYEQYF

d_call: TRBD2
v_call: TRBV5-5
j_call: TRBJ2-2
clone_size: NA
cdr3_nt: TGTGCCAGCAGCGGGGGGCCAAGCGGGGGCCGACCCGGGGAGCTGTTTTTT
cdr3_aa: CASSGGPSGGRPGELFF

d_call: TRBD1
v_call: TRBV4-1
j_call: TRBJ2-7
clone_size: NA
cdr3_nt: TGCGCCAGCAGCCTGGACAGGGGAGTAGACTACGAGCAGTACTTC
cdr3_aa: CASSLDRGVDYEQYF

d_call: TRBD1
v_call: TRBV11-2
j_call: TRBJ1-1
clone_size: NA
cdr3_nt: TGTGCCAGCAGGCATGACAGGGAACCGAACACTGAAGCTTTCTTT
cdr3_aa: CASRHDREPNTEAFF

d_call: TRBD1
v_call: TRBV28
j_call: TRBJ1-6
clone_size: NA
cdr3_nt: TGTGCCAGCAGCCGACAGGGGGCGAATTCACCCCTCCACTTT
cdr3_aa: CASSRQGANSPLHF

d_call: NA
v_call: TRBV19
j_call: TRBJ1-1
clone_size: NA
cdr3_nt: TGTGCCAGTAGTGCCGGGACACGGAACACTGAAGCTTTCTTT
cdr3_aa: CASSAGTRNTEAFF

d_call: TRBD1
v_call: TRBV18
j_call: TRBJ2-2
clone_size: NA
cdr3_nt: TGTGCCAGCTCACAACAGGGGCCCACCGGGGAGCTGTTTTTT
cdr3_aa: CASSQQGPTGELFF

d_call: TRBD1
v_call: TRBV19
j_call: TRBJ1-1
clone_size: NA
cdr3_nt: TGTGCCAGTATGCGGCAGGGACAGGGTGAAGCTTTCTTT
cdr3_aa: CASMRQGQGEAFF

d_call: NA
v_call: TRBV27
j_call: TRBJ2-6
clone_size: NA
cdr3_nt: TGTGCCAGCAGTAGCCCCGCCAGGGCCGGATCTGGGGCCAACGTCCTGACTTTC
cdr3_aa: CASSSPARAGSGANVLTF

d_call: NA
v_call: TRBV7-9
j_call: TRBJ1-1
clone_size: NA
cdr3_nt: TGTGCCAGCAGCCAACGACAGAACACTGAAGCTTTCTTT
cdr3_aa: CASSQRQNTEAFF

d_call: NA
v_call: TRBV6-1
j_call: TRBJ1-1
clone_size: NA
cdr3_nt: TGTGCCAGCAGTGTACCAGGGAACACTGAAGCTTTCTTT
cdr3_aa: CASSVPGNTEAFF

d_call: NA
v_call: TRBV7-8
j_call: TRBJ2-1
clone_size: NA
cdr3_nt: TGTGCCAGCAGCTCAGGGTTTGAGCAGTTCTTC
cdr3_aa: CASSSGFEQFF

d_call: NA
v_call: TRBV6-5
j_call: TRBJ1-5
clone_size: once
cdr3_nt: TGTGCCAGCAGTCCTGACAGGACTAATCAGCCCCAGCATTTT
cdr3_aa: CASSPDRTNQPQHF

d_call: NA
v_call: TRBV25-1
j_call: TRBJ2-7
clone_size: NA
cdr3_nt: TGTGCCAGCAGTCCAGCCTACGAGCAGTACTTC
cdr3_aa: CASSPAYEQYF

d_call: NA
v_call: TRBV7-2
j_call: TRBJ1-1
clone_size: NA
cdr3_nt: TGTGCCAGCAGCTTATCTAACACTGAAGCTTTCTTT
cdr3_aa: CASSLSNTEAFF

d_call: NA
v_call: TRBV15
j_call: TRBJ2-1
clone_size: NA
cdr3_nt: TGTGCCACCAGCAGAGCGACAGACTCCTACAATGAGCAGTTCTTC
cdr3_aa: CATSRATDSYNEQFF

d_call: NA
v_call: TRBV6-6
j_call: TRBJ1-5
clone_size: NA
cdr3_nt: TGTGCCAGCGGAACACCCCGACAGGCGGACGGACAGCCCCAGCATTTT
cdr3_aa: CASGTPRQADGQPQHF

d_call: TRBD2
v_call: TRBV5-4
j_call: TRBJ2-1
clone_size: NA
cdr3_nt: TGTGCCAGCAGCTCAAAAACAATAGCGGGAGGAGCCGGAAATGAGCAGTTCTTC
cdr3_aa: CASSSKTIAGGAGNEQFF

d_call: NA
v_call: TRBV15
j_call: TRBJ2-2
clone_size: NA
cdr3_nt: TGTGCCACCAGCAGAGATTTCGGCGGGACCGGGGAGCTGTTTTTT
cdr3_aa: CATSRDFGGTGELFF

d_call: NA
v_call: TRBV29-1
j_call: TRBJ2-3
clone_size: NA
cdr3_nt: TGCAGCGTTGCAGGGGCATGGTCAGATACGCAGTATTTT
cdr3_aa: CSVAGAWSDTQYF

d_call: NA
v_call: TRBV11-2
j_call: TRBJ2-4
clone_size: NA
cdr3_nt: TGTGCCAGCAGCCCAGGGGGGTGGGCCAAAAACATTCAGTACTTC
cdr3_aa: CASSPGGWAKNIQYF

d_call: NA
v_call: TRBV2
j_call: TRBJ1-4
clone_size: NA
cdr3_nt: TGTGCCACAGGACAGTCTAATGAAAAACTGTTTTTT
cdr3_aa: CATGQSNEKLFF

d_call: NA
v_call: TRBV7-2
j_call: TRBJ1-2
clone_size: NA
cdr3_nt: TGTGCCAGCAGCCCTAAACCCCTCTATGGCTACACCTTC
cdr3_aa: CASSPKPLYGYTF

d_call: NA
v_call: TRBV11-2
j_call: TRBJ2-2
clone_size: NA
cdr3_nt: TGTGCCAGCAGCTTTGTTCCGACCAGACAGTCGAAGACCGGGGAGCTGTTTTTT
cdr3_aa: CASSFVPTRQSKTGELFF

d_call: NA
v_call: TRBV20-1
j_call: TRBJ2-7
clone_size: NA
cdr3_nt: TGCAGTGCAAACCGGGACGAGCAGTACTTC
cdr3_aa: CSANRDEQYF

d_call: TRBD1
v_call: TRBV28
j_call: TRBJ2-7
clone_size: NA
cdr3_nt: TGTGCCAGCAACGACTATGGGACAGTAGGCGAGCAGTACTTC
cdr3_aa: CASNDYGTVGEQYF

d_call: TRBD2
v_call: TRBV4-1
j_call: TRBJ2-7
clone_size: NA
cdr3_nt: TGCGCCAGCAGCCAAGTCGGGGCTAGCGGAGGTTACGAGCAGTACTTC
cdr3_aa: CASSQVGASGGYEQYF

d_call: NA
v_call: TRBV5-8
j_call: TRBJ2-3
clone_size: once
cdr3_nt: TGTGCCAGCAGCTTGGCCGCGACTACCACAGATACGCAGTATTTT
cdr3_aa: CASSLAATTTDTQYF

d_call: NA
v_call: TRBV29-1
j_call: TRBJ1-5
clone_size: once
cdr3_nt: TGCAGCGTCCTGACAGACCATAGCAATCAGCCCCAGCATTTT
cdr3_aa: CSVLTDHSNQPQHF

d_call: NA
v_call: TRBV4-1
j_call: TRBJ1-1
clone_size: NA
cdr3_nt: TGCGCCAGCAGCCAAGGGAGACCCGGCGAAGCTTTCTTT
cdr3_aa: CASSQGRPGEAFF

d_call: TRBD1
v_call: TRBV5-1
j_call: TRBJ1-1
clone_size: once
cdr3_nt: TGCGCCAGCAGCCCACAGGGGTCTAGCACTGAAGCTTTCTTT
cdr3_aa: CASSPQGSSTEAFF

d_call: TRBD1
v_call: TRBV19
j_call: TRBJ2-7
clone_size: NA
cdr3_nt: TGTGCCAGTAGTATTGAGAACAGGGGGCACTACGAGCAGTACTTC
cdr3_aa: CASSIENRGHYEQYF

d_call: TRBD2
v_call: TRBV10-3
j_call: TRBJ2-7
clone_size: NA
cdr3_nt: TGTGCCATCAGAGAGGGCAGACTAGCGGGAACGGGAGAGCAGTACTTC
cdr3_aa: CAIREGRLAGTGEQYF

d_call: TRBD1
v_call: TRBV5-4
j_call: TRBJ1-5
clone_size: NA
cdr3_nt: TGTGCCAGCAGCTTGGATGGAGGGGGCGGTGGCAATCAGCCCCAGCATTTT
cdr3_aa: CASSLDGGGGGNQPQHF

d_call: TRBD2
v_call: TRBV5-8
j_call: TRBJ2-3
clone_size: NA
cdr3_nt: TGTGCCAGCAGCTTGGGGCTAGCGGTATATTTT
cdr3_aa: CASSLGLAVYF

d_call: NA
v_call: TRBV2
j_call: TRBJ1-5
clone_size: NA
cdr3_nt: TGTGCCAGCAGTAAGGAACTGGGAGGAGGCAATCAGCCCCAGCATTTT
cdr3_aa: CASSKELGGGNQPQHF

d_call: TRBD2
v_call: TRBV10-3
j_call: TRBJ2-7
clone_size: NA
cdr3_nt: TGTGCGGGTGGGGGGGAGGACGAGCAGTACTTC
cdr3_aa: CAGGGEDEQYF

d_call: NA
v_call: TRBV2
j_call: TRBJ2-5
clone_size: NA
cdr3_nt: TGTGCCAAGGAACAGGGACGGTCATTCGGGACCCAGTACTTC
cdr3_aa: CAKEQGRSFGTQYF

d_call: TRBD2
v_call: TRBV5-4
j_call: TRBJ2-5
clone_size: NA
cdr3_nt: TGTGCCAGCAGCCCAAATCCGGGGCTAGCGGGAGGAGAGACCCAGTACTTC
cdr3_aa: CASSPNPGLAGGETQYF

d_call: NA
v_call: TRBV5-1
j_call: TRBJ2-1
clone_size: NA
cdr3_nt: TGCGCCAGCAGCTTGAGAGCGGCCTCGGGTAATGAGCAGTTCTTC
cdr3_aa: CASSLRAASGNEQFF

d_call: TRBD1
v_call: TRBV29-1
j_call: TRBJ2-7
clone_size: NA
cdr3_nt: TGCAGCGCCGGACAGGGGGTGTCCTACGAGCAGTACTTC
cdr3_aa: CSAGQGVSYEQYF

d_call: NA
v_call: TRBV6-4
j_call: TRBJ2-1
clone_size: NA
cdr3_nt: TGTGCCAGCAGTGACTCCATCAATGAGCAGTTCTTC
cdr3_aa: CASSDSINEQFF

d_call: TRBD2
v_call: TRBV19
j_call: TRBJ2-7
clone_size: NA
cdr3_nt: TGTGCCAGTAAGGGGACTAGCGTGCACGAGCAGTACTTC
cdr3_aa: CASKGTSVHEQYF

d_call: NA
v_call: TRBV18
j_call: TRBJ2-3
clone_size: NA
cdr3_nt: TGTGCCAGCTCACCATTGAGGCTACAGGGTTCAGGCACAGATACGCAGTATTTT
cdr3_aa: CASSPLRLQGSGTDTQYF

d_call: TRBD1
v_call: TRBV6-5
j_call: TRBJ1-1
clone_size: NA
cdr3_nt: TGTGCCAGCATTAGCACAGGGGGAGACACTGAAGCTTTCTTT
cdr3_aa: CASISTGGDTEAFF

d_call: NA
v_call: TRBV6-5
j_call: TRBJ1-5
clone_size: NA
cdr3_nt: TGTGCCAGCAGGCCACGACAGAATCAGCCCCAGCATTTT
cdr3_aa: CASRPRQNQPQHF